These 22 T cell receptor beta chains originate from one sample sequenced in a study of blood T cell repertoires in COVID-19. Sequencing was performed with immunoSEQ multiplex PCR; in TCRdb, only in-frame clones are kept and a portion is missing. Of about 94,000 clones listed, under 90% are singletons. Specimen: peripheral blood. These receptors were taken from a human donor in a cohort sampled during active COVID-19.

The chain links TRBV5-4 to TRBJ2-7, with D perhaps TRBD1 (5 bases). V lost 2 bases and J lost 0, with 15 bases in between. This CDR3 is 16 amino acids long. In germline, CDR1 is SGHNT, CDR2 YYREEE (reference sequence). The CDR3, as DNA: TGTGCCAGCAGCTTTGAGGTGGGGCTCAGCTCCTACGAGCAGTACTTC. Protein: CASSFEVGLSSYEQYF.

The chain links TRBV24-1 to TRBJ2-5; 10 bases are shared with TRBD2. The CDR3 contains 16 residues. Losses at the gene ends were 4 bases for V and 7 bases for J; bases not matched to a gene: 11. CDR1 KGHDR and CDR2 SFDVKD come from the germline V gene. For the CDR3, the DNA is TGTGCCACCAGTGACCCTGCTAGCGGGAGAGGAGGGACCCAGTACTTC. It specifies CATSDPASGRGGTQYF.

The V and J genes are TRBV6-5 and TRBJ1-1; 8 nucleotides line up with TRBD1. The V segment lost 6 bases and the J segment 4 bases; nucleotides outside the gene matches: 10. The length of the CDR3 is 15 residues. CDR1 MNHEY and CDR2 SVGAGI come from the germline V gene. This CDR3 reads CASSLSVTGVTEAFF. The CDR3 DNA is TGTGCCAGCAGCCTCAGTGTGACAGGGGTCACTGAAGCTTTCTTT.

The rearrangement joins TRBV5-4 to TRBJ2-2; TRBD2 matches 7 bases. With 6 bases clipped from V and 4 bases from J, the junction kept 6 bases outside the gene matches. Germline-derived CDR1 and CDR2 are SGHNT and YYREEE (reference sequence). The CDR3 has 14 residues. The CDR3 sequence: CASNPGGGTGELFF. The CDR3 DNA follows: TGTGCCAGCAATCCGGGCGGGGGCACCGGGGAGCTGTTTTTT.

This clone was found once. The chain joins TRBV7-2 to TRBJ2-7; the D gene is possibly TRBD1 (5 bases). Germline-derived CDR1 and CDR2 are SGHTA and FQGNSA. This CDR3 comprises 14 residues. Deletions cut 5 bases from V and 5 bases from J, with 16 bases between. The CDR3: CASSPQGRADEQYF. DNA of the CDR3: TGTGCCAGCAGCCCTCAGGGCAGGGCCGACGAGCAGTACTTC.

This clone was counted a single time. This chain joins TRBV5-6 and TRBJ2-1; 9 bases agree with TRBD2. Germline-derived CDR1 and CDR2 are SGHDT and YYEEEE. The CDR3 is 17 amino acids. The V and J ends lost 2 bases and 5 bases, in that order; junction bases with no gene match: 11. CDR3 in amino acids: CASSFLWGSGGNNEQFF. In DNA form, the CDR3 reads TGTGCCAGCAGCTTTCTCTGGGGTAGCGGGGGAAACAATGAGCAGTTCTTC.

The chain couples TRBV3-1 (or the pseudogene TRBV3-2) to TRBJ1-3, with D uncertain. V lost 1 base, J lost 6 bases, and 7 bases lay in between. The CDR3 sequence is 13 residues long. The V gene's germline CDR1 is LGHDT and CDR2 YNNKEL (reference sequence). DNA of the CDR3: TGTGCCAGCAGCCAAGCCTGGGCAAACACCATATATTTT. Translated: CASSQAWANTIYF.

This clone was seen just once. The chain couples TRBV11-2 to TRBJ2-5; 12 bases are shared with TRBD2. CDR1 and CDR2 from the germline V gene are SGHAT and FQNNGV. With 3 bases clipped from V and 4 bases from J, the junction kept 9 bases outside the gene matches. CDR3 length: 17 residues. CDR3 loop: CASSLSGVLAGGETQYF. CDR3 bases: TGTGCCAGCAGCTTGTCCGGCGTACTAGCGGGAGGAGAGACCCAGTACTTC. The whole variable domain, filled in from reference TRBV11-2 and TRBJ2-5, reads EAGVAQSPRYKIIEKRQSVAFWCNPISGHATLYWYQQILGQGPKLLIQFQNNGVVDDSQLPKDRFSAERLKGVDSTLKIQPAKLEDSAVYLCASSLSGVLAGGETQYFGPGTRLLVL.

The chain is built from TRBV15 and TRBJ1-3; D remains ambiguous. With 1 base removed from V and 2 bases from J, the gap between germline ends came to 18 bases. The CDR3 sequence is 18 residues long. The germline CDR1 and CDR2 sequences are LNHNV and YYDKDF (reference sequence). The CDR3 coding sequence is TGTGCCACCAGCAGAGGGTACCCGGCGGAGACTACTGGAAACACCATATATTTT. Translated: CATSRGYPAETTGNTIYF.

The gene calls are TRBV27 and TRBJ1-5; perhaps TRBD1 as D (6 bases). The CDR3 has 17 amino acids. Germline V gene data show CDR1 as MNHEY and CDR2 as SMNVEV (reference sequence). Trimming pared 3 bases from V and 6 bases from J, leaving 21 bases between. CDR3 DNA sequence: TGTGCCAGCAGTTTTTCTCGGGGGCCTCCGGGGGGTCAGCCCCAGCATTTT. It specifies CASSFSRGPPGGQPQHF.

This clone turned up a few times. The genes are TRBV18 and TRBJ1-2; 9 bases are shared with TRBD1. Unmatched junction bases numbered 6, after V lost 5 bases and J lost 8 bases. This CDR3 has 13 residues. Germline V lookup: CDR1 KGHSH, CDR2 LQKENI. The CDR3 DNA reads TGTGCCAGCTCAGGACAGGGGACGGAGGGCTACACCTTC. Translated: CASSGQGTEGYTF.

This chain joins TRBV7-3 and TRBJ2-3; the D gene is possibly TRBD1 (6 bases). The CDR3 loop spans 17 amino acids. Germline V gene sequence: CDR1 SGHTA, CDR2 FQGTGA. Between the trimmed V and J ends, which lost 2 bases and 5 bases, there was a span of 20 bases. CDR3 sequence (DNA): TGTGCCAGCAGCTTATCGGCAGGGCAGGCCAGGGGAGATACGCAGTATTTT. Protein sequence: CASSLSAGQARGDTQYF.

This clone was counted a single time. The CDR3 is CASSLTPGNTIYF. The CDR3 DNA follows: TGTGCCAGTAGCCTTACACCCGGAAACACCATATATTTT. The V call is TRBV19, the J call TRBJ1-3; D remains unclear. CDR3 length: 13 residues. Trimming removed 6 bases from V and 4 bases from J, with 10 bases in between. The germline V gene encodes CDR1 LNHDA and CDR2 SQIVND (reference sequence).

The chain has TRBV5-4 and TRBJ2-2, with TRBD1 as a possible D gene (6 bases). This CDR3 is built from 15 residues. Trimming took 0 bases from V and 6 from J, leaving 12 bases between them. The germline CDR1 and CDR2 sequences are SGHNT and YYREEE (reference sequence). CDR3 amino acids: CASSLGLDRSGELFF. CDR3 bases: TGTGCCAGCAGCTTGGGCCTAGACAGGTCCGGGGAGCTGTTTTTT.

The CDR3 reads CASTDKDRARGNTIYF. CDR3 DNA sequence: TGTGCCAGCACCGACAAGGACAGGGCGCGTGGAAACACCATATATTTT. The gene calls are TRBV2 and TRBJ1-3; 8 bases line up with TRBD1. J lost 3 bases, V lost 7 bases, and 11 bases had no gene match. The CDR3 totals 16 residues. CDR1 is SNHLY and CDR2 is FYNNEI in the germline V gene. Full variable domain (remainder filled in from reference TRBV2 and TRBJ1-3): EPEVTQTPSHQVTQMGQEVILRCVPISNHLYFYWYRQILGQKVEFLVSFYNNEISEKSEIFDDQFSVERPDGSNFTLKIRSTKLEDSAMYFCASTDKDRARGNTIYFGEGSWLTVV.

This chain links TRBV27 with TRBJ2-7, with a possible D match to TRBD1 (8 bases). The V gene's germline CDR1 is MNHEY and CDR2 SMNVEV (reference sequence). Trimming removed 5 bases at V and 5 bases at J, with 25 bases between. The CDR3 is 17 residues long. CDR3 coding DNA: TGTGCCAGCAGTCCCGAGGTCACAGGGGGGGGGTCGGACGAGCAGTACTTC. Translation gives CASSPEVTGGGSDEQYF.

The chain employs TRBV27 and TRBJ2-3, with a tentative D call TRBD2 (6 bases). Germline V gene sequence: CDR1 MNHEY, CDR2 SMNVEV (reference sequence). Deletions cut 4 bases from V and 1 base from J, with 12 bases between. This CDR3 has 15 amino acids. CDR3 protein: CASSSDYPRTDTQYF. The CDR3 region has the DNA TGTGCCAGCAGTTCGGACTACCCCCGCACAGATACGCAGTATTTT.

The rearrangement uses TRBV28 and TRBJ2-1, with 12 positions matching TRBD2. The germline CDR1 and CDR2 sequences are MDHEN and SYDVKM. The CDR3 contains 14 residues. With V trimmed by 5 bases and J by 11 bases, 7 bases remained unmatched. The CDR3 spells CASSGGTSGPKQFF. The CDR3 DNA reads TGTGCCAGCAGTGGGGGGACTAGCGGGCCTAAGCAGTTCTTC.

The gene calls are TRBV29-1 and TRBJ1-1, with D possibly TRBD1 on 6 matching bases. The CDR3 length is 12 residues. V gave up 4 bases and J gave up 1 base, with 7 bases separating them. The V gene's germline CDR1 is SQVTM and CDR2 ANQGSEA. This CDR3 is CSVARGNTEAFF. Here the CDR3 DNA reads TGCAGCGTTGCCAGGGGGAACACTGAAGCTTTCTTT.

CDR3 amino acids: CASSTPSQGDTEAFF. Written as DNA, the CDR3 is TGTGCCAGCAGTACGCCATCCCAGGGGGACACTGAAGCTTTCTTT. The chain carries TRBV28 and TRBJ1-1; 7 bases fit TRBD1. The V segment lost 5 bases and the J segment 3 bases; nucleotides outside the gene matches: 9. The CDR3 contains 15 residues. The V gene's germline CDR1 is MDHEN and CDR2 SYDVKM.

This chain uses TRBV7-9 with TRBJ2-7; 7 bases match TRBD1. J gave up 7 bases and V 5 bases, and 14 bases lay outside the gene matches. The germline CDR1 and CDR2 sequences are SEHNR and FQNEAQ (reference sequence). This CDR3 contains 15 residues. The CDR3 region is CASSLPTGRGGEQYF. The CDR3 coding sequence is TGTGCCAGCAGCCTCCCGACAGGGCGAGGAGGAGAGCAGTACTTC.

This chain uses TRBV13 with TRBJ2-1; weak D call: TRBD2 (6 bases). Germline CDR1 and CDR2: PRHDT and FYEKMQ (reference sequence). The V and J ends lost 5 bases and 0 bases respectively, with 8 bases between them. The CDR3 runs 14 residues. The DNA for the CDR3 is TGTGCCAGCAGCCTTAGCGGCTCCTACAATGAGCAGTTCTTC. It codes for CASSLSGSYNEQFF. Full variable domain (rest looked up from reference TRBV13 and TRBJ2-1): AAGVIQSPRHLIKEKRETATLKCYPIPRHDTVYWYQQGPGQDPQFLISFYEKMQSDKGSIPDRFSAQQFSDYHSELNMSSLELGDSALYFCASSLSGSYNEQFFGPGTRLTVL.